This T cell receptor beta chain appears in the sequencing data of a study of type 1 and type 2 diabetes patients. Amplification started from genomic DNA. The TCR beta CDR3 region was amplified using 30 forward and 13 reverse primers. TCRdb redid the calling of the multiplex PCR reads with MiXCR, one entry per CDR3 protein. This sample yields approximately 260,000 distinct CDR3 sequences, of which 47% are seen a single time; roughly an eighth belongs to the top ten. The germline V and J ends were trimmed by 2 bases and 4 bases, with 12 bases remaining between them. This CDR3 contains 16 residues. In germline, CDR1 is MDHEN, CDR2 SYDVKM.

Sequenced material: peripheral blood mononuclear cells (PBMCs). The rearrangement links TRBV28 to TRBJ1-6; no firm D call. This TCR derives from a man aged 18-30 years with type 2 diabetes. CDR3 nucleotide sequence: TGTGCCAGCAGTTTAGCTAGGGTAGGATATAATTCACCCCTCCACTTT. Translating it yields CASSLARVGYNSPLHF.